The rows below give T cell receptor beta chains drawn from one sample of a study of blood T cells in healthy people across ages. Using its own MiXCR run on the 5' RACE reads, TCRdb lists one record per CDR3 protein. Of over 450,000 distinct CDR3 sequences in the sample, less than 25% were seen once. These data were likewise used in another study, on T cells of mothers and their children.

Sequencing used blood. Receptor source: a boy aged 5-17 years in good health. The CDR3 runs from the conserved cysteine through the conserved F or W. The order of the fields is CDR3 length, J gene, D gene, clone size, V gene, CDR3 protein, CDR3 DNA. D genes are given only for firm matches. Rows may omit the clone size; those that give it use once, few, many or a size class.

13	TRBJ1-2	NA	NA	TRBV29-1	CSVGEGFSYGYTF	TGCAGCGTTGGTGAGGGTTTCAGCTATGGCTACACCTTC
15	TRBJ2-1	TRBD1	NA	TRBV25-1	CASSALTGDRNEQFF	TGTGCCAGCAGTGCGTTGACAGGGGACAGGAATGAGCAGTTCTTC
14	TRBJ2-3	NA	NA	TRBV4-1	CANSQETETDTQYF	TGCGCCAACAGCCAGGAGACAGAAACAGATACGCAGTATTTT
18	TRBJ2-3	TRBD2	NA	TRBV7-8	CASSPRLKLAGSTDTQYF	TGTGCCAGCAGCCCCCGGCTGAAGCTAGCGGGGAGCACAGATACGCAGTATTTT
15	TRBJ2-1	NA	NA	TRBV7-8	CASSLTLGTSNEQFF	TGTGCCAGCAGCTTAACACTAGGTACCAGCAATGAGCAGTTCTTC
15	TRBJ2-1	NA	many	TRBV5-1	CASSLGQTSYNEQFF	TGTGCCAGCAGCTTGGGTCAGACGTCCTACAATGAGCAGTTCTTC
15	TRBJ2-2	NA	NA	TRBV5-5	CASSSTGTRTGELFF	TGTGCCAGCAGCTCAACCGGGACAAGGACCGGGGAGCTGTTTTTT
17	TRBJ2-3	TRBD2	NA	TRBV7-8	CASSPWTSGESTDTQYF	TGTGCCAGCAGCCCATGGACTAGCGGCGAGAGCACAGATACGCAGTATTTT
14	TRBJ2-3	TRBD2	few	TRBV4-3	CASSQDGGVDTQYF	TGCGCCAGCAGCCAAGATGGGGGGGTAGATACGCAGTATTTT
14	TRBJ2-5	NA	NA	TRBV10-3	CAISSHSGWETQYF	TGTGCCATCAGTTCTCACTCGGGTTGGGAGACCCAGTACTTC
15	TRBJ1-2	TRBD1	NA	TRBV7-2	CASSPGQAINYGYTF	TGTGCCAGCAGCCCGGGACAGGCGATTAACTATGGCTACACCTTC
14	TRBJ1-6	NA	NA	TRBV18	CASSLRGGGSPLHF	TGTGCCAGCTCACTAAGAGGTGGAGGGTCTCCCCTCCACTTT
12	TRBJ1-6	NA	NA	TRBV7-9	CASSAQSSPLHF	TGTGCCAGCAGCGCACAGAGTTCACCCCTCCACTTT
16	TRBJ1-5	NA	few	TRBV15	CATSRAPRGEDQPQHF	TGTGCCACCAGCAGAGCCCCTCGAGGTGAGGATCAGCCCCAGCATTTT
15	TRBJ2-1	TRBD2	NA	TRBV7-6	CASSSGLAGTNEQFF	TGTGCCAGCAGCTCTGGACTAGCGGGAACCAATGAGCAGTTCTTC
14	TRBJ2-1	TRBD1	NA	TRBV27	CASNPQGAHNEQFF	TGTGCCAGCAATCCGCAGGGGGCCCACAATGAGCAGTTCTTC
16	TRBJ2-7	NA	NA	TRBV27	CASKVMLAGSSYEQYF	TGTGCCAGCAAGGTAATGCTAGCAGGATCTTCCTACGAGCAGTACTTC
15	TRBJ1-2	TRBD1	NA	TRBV25-1	CASSEPGQGVYGYTF	TGTGCCAGCAGTGAACCGGGACAGGGTGTCTATGGCTACACCTTC
15	TRBJ2-3	NA	NA	TRBV11-2	CASSLSVPSTDTQYF	TGTGCCAGCAGCTTAAGCGTCCCTAGCACAGATACGCAGTATTTT
16	TRBJ2-1	TRBD2	few	TRBV14	CASSPTTGGPRNEQFF	TGTGCCAGCAGCCCCACCACGGGAGGGCCAAGGAATGAGCAGTTCTTC
13	TRBJ2-1	NA	NA	TRBV30	CAWDQKGEGEQFF	TGTGCCTGGGATCAGAAGGGGGAGGGTGAGCAGTTCTTC
13	TRBJ2-7	NA	many	TRBV7-2	CASSLGRGYEQYF	TGTGCCAGCAGTCTCGGACGGGGCTACGAGCAGTACTTC
14	TRBJ2-5	NA	few	TRBV4-2	CASSQPPEGETQYF	TGTGCCAGCAGCCAACCTCCGGAGGGAGAGACCCAGTACTTC
14	TRBJ1-4	NA	NA	TRBV20-1	CSARGQQGWEKLFF	TGCAGTGCTAGAGGACAACAGGGATGGGAAAAACTGTTTTTT